A single sample gave rise to the 26 T cell receptor beta chains below, sequenced in a study of tumor and adjacent non-tumor tissue in lung cancer. RNA was extracted from bulk tissue without any cell sorting. More than 3 cm separated this lung sample from the edge of the tumor. Three rounds of nested PCR, following a modified ARM-PCR protocol, produced the TCRbeta library. MiXCR was run by TCRdb on the multiplex PCR reads, yielding one entry per CDR3 protein. The top ten hold 20% to 25% of the sample, which has roughly 49,000 distinct CDR3 sequences, 74% seen once. The sample comprised distant non-tumor lung tissue. These receptors all stem from a woman aged 55-70 years with non-small cell lung cancer.

Concerning this clonotype: A much larger clone lies a single base off, so this may be a read error. The chain uses TRBV5-1 and TRBJ1-5; the D is unclear. CDR3 length: 16 amino acids. Germline V gene data show CDR1 as SGHRS and CDR2 as YFSETQ. This chain's CDR3 is CASSLGHADSDQPQHF. The CDR3 coding sequence is TGCGCCAGCAGCTTGGGACATGCGGATAGCGATCAGCCCCAGCATTTT. The full variable domain, with the rest looked up from reference TRBV5-1 and TRBJ1-5, is KAGVTQTPRYLIKTRGQQVTLSCSPISGHRSVSWYQQTPGQGLQFLFEYFSETQRNKGNFPGRFSGRQFSNSRSEMNVSTLELGDSALYLCASSLGHADSDQPQHFGDGTRLSIL.

In the case of this clonotype: Given the absence of the conserved phenylalanine or tryptophan at the CDR3 end, a read error is likely. The chain has TRBV6-5 and TRBJ1-1; unclear D gene. V lost 10 bases and J lost 8, with 14 bases in between. The CDR3 is 11 amino acids. Germline-derived CDR1 and CDR2 are MNHEY and SVGAGI. The CDR3 DNA is TGTGCCACCACTTCCGGGATAGAAGCTTTCTTA. Its translation: CATTSGIEAFL.

This clonotype came up once. The CDR3 does not end in the conserved phenylalanine or tryptophan, so this is likely a read error. The V gene is TRBV7-2, the J gene TRBJ2-3; 7 bases agree with TRBD2. The germline V gene has CDR1 SGHTA and CDR2 FQGNSA. The CDR3 length is 13 residues. Germline trimming cut 7 bases from V and 8 bases from J; bases unmatched to any gene: 9. The CDR3 protein is CASIGAGVGTQYI. The CDR3 nucleotides read TGTGCCAGCATCGGGGCGGGAGTTGGTACGCAGTATATT.

For this clonotype: This may arise from a read error, as a much more abundant clone is one base away. This chain uses TRBV20-1 with TRBJ2-7, with 10 bases identical to TRBD2. Germline CDR1 and CDR2: DFQATT and SNEGSKA (reference sequence). V lost 6 bases and J lost 0; bases outside the gene matches: 17. There are 18 residues in the CDR3. The CDR3 DNA reads as TGCAGTGCGCCACCGGCTAGCGGGAGTCGTGTAGGCTCCTACGAGCAGTACTTC. It codes for CSAPPASGSRVGSYEQYF.

Concerning this clonotype itself: A read error is likely, as this CDR3 ends without the conserved phenylalanine or tryptophan. The DNA is left out, because the CDR3 cannot be placed on it with certainty; the CDR3 is given as TCRdb lists it. V gene TRBV4-2 combines with J gene TRBJ1-2; no check of the table's D call, TRBD1, against the DNA was made. Germline CDR1 LGHNA, CDR2 YNFKEQ. A total of 15 residues make up the CDR3, ends included. CDR3 amino acids: CVSSQDGTSNYGHTS.

Comment on this clonotype: The junction and the germline gene differ at one end; a read error may be behind it. The rearrangement joins TRBV4-3 to TRBJ2-6; TRBD1 might be the D (5 bases). Germline V gene lookup returns CDR1 LGHNA and CDR2 YSLEER. This CDR3 spans 19 amino acids. This chain's CDR3 is CASSQGIGERRSGANVLTF. The CDR3 DNA reads as TGCGCCAGCAGCCAAGGAATAGGGGAACGTAGGTCTGGGGCCAACGTCCTGACTTTT.

About this clonotype: Without the conserved terminal phenylalanine or tryptophan, this CDR3 likely stems from a read error. The CDR3 bases are TGTGCCAGCAGTGGGAATTCACCCCTCCACAAT. This gives the protein CASSGNSPLHN. The chain couples TRBV6-2 or TRBV6-3 to TRBJ1-6; D is unresolved. The ends were cut back, 5 bases at V and 7 bases at J, with 3 bases in the middle. Per the germline V gene, CDR1 is MNHEY and CDR2 is SVGEGT. This CDR3 has 11 residues.

In the case of this clonotype: The CDR3 end shows no conserved phenylalanine or tryptophan, and so a read error is likely. The chain couples TRBV5-4 to TRBJ2-7; either TRBD1 or TRBD2 may supply D (6 bases each). Germline V gene sequence: CDR1 SGHNT, CDR2 YYREEE (reference sequence). The CDR3 has 17 amino acids. Trimming stripped 5 bases from V and 1 base from J, with 22 bases between. CDR3 sequence: CASSLSGAGFSSYEQYL. The CDR3 DNA follows: TGTGCCAGCAGTTTGTCGGGGGCAGGCTTCTCTTCCTACGAGCAGTACCTC.

This clonotype was counted ten times or more. The CDR3 bases are TGCAGTGCTAGACCTGACTGGACTAGTACTTACGAGCAGTACTTC. It translates to CSARPDWTSTYEQYF. V is TRBV20-1 and J is TRBJ2-7; 7 nucleotides align to TRBD2. CDR1 is DFQATT and CDR2 is SNEGSKA in the germline V gene (reference sequence). J lost 4 bases, V lost 2 bases, and 11 bases had no gene match. This CDR3 spans 15 amino acids.

As to this clonotype: This is likely a read error, given that the CDR3 carries no conserved phenylalanine or tryptophan at its end. The genes are TRBV11-3 and TRBJ1-6, with a possible D match to TRBD1 (6 bases). Germline CDR1 is SGHNT and CDR2 is YENEEA. The CDR3 has 15 residues. The CDR3 bases are TGTGTCAGCAGCTTAGAGGACAGATATAGTTCACCCCTCCACTCT. Residues: CVSSLEDRYSSPLHS.

As for this clonotype: Lacking the conserved final phenylalanine or tryptophan, this CDR3 likely reflects a read error. The chain has TRBV11-2 and TRBJ2-7; a possible D gene is TRBD1 (5 bases). The CDR3 is 15 amino acids. The germline gives CDR1 SGHAT, CDR2 FQNNGV. The chain's CDR3 is CASSLGAGPYYEQYL. In DNA, the CDR3 is TGTGCCAGTAGCTTAGGAGCAGGGCCATACTACGAGCAGTACCTC.

Notes on this clonotype: This could be a read error, since a much larger clone is one nucleotide away. This likely comes from a read error, as the CDR3 has no conserved phenylalanine or tryptophan at its end. The V and J genes are TRBV20-1 and TRBJ2-3; 9 nucleotides agree with TRBD2. This CDR3 is 15 amino acids long. Germline trimming cut 1 base from V and 1 base from J; bases unmatched to any gene: 3. Germline V gene sequence: CDR1 DFQATT, CDR2 SNEGSKA (reference sequence). The CDR3 reads CSARVIAGGTDTQYC. The CDR3 nucleotides read TGCAGTGCTAGAGTCATAGCGGGGGGCACAGATACGCAGTATTGT.

This clonotype has ten or more counts. A junction boundary mismatches the germline segment, possibly from a read error. The J gene is TRBJ2-7, the V gene TRBV29-1, with TRBD1 matching 7 bases. The CDR3 has 15 residues. Germline CDR1 and CDR2: SQVTM and ANQGSEA. The CDR3 region is CSVDWDRGGSYGQYF. The CDR3 region has the DNA TGCAGCGTTGACTGGGACAGAGGAGGCTCCTACGGGCAGTACTTC.

Details on this clonotype: The junction differs from germline at one of its ends, possibly a read error. The rearrangement uses TRBV12-5 and TRBJ1-1; the D is unclear. CDR1 is LGHNT, CDR2 FRNRAP, per germline. The CDR3 is made up of 15 amino acids. DNA of the CDR3: TGTGATAGTGGTTTAGGAGGGAGGGTGGGGACTGAAGCTTTCTTT. Its protein is CDSGLGGRVGTEAFF. Full variable domain (missing parts from reference TRBV12-5 and TRBJ1-1): DARVTQTPRHKVTEMGQEVTMRCQPILGHNTVFWYRQTMMQGLELLAYFRNRAPLDDSGMPKDRFSAEMPDATLATLKIQPSEPRDSAVYFCDSGLGGRVGTEAFFGQGTRLTVV.

Worth noting for this clonotype: At one end the junction does not follow the germline gene, possibly because of a read error. This chain links TRBV29-1 with TRBJ1-1, with TRBD1 matching over 9 bases. Germline loops: CDR1 SQVTM, CDR2 ANQGSEA. The CDR3 is made up of 14 amino acids. The CDR3 sequence is CCVSSGTGISEAFF. The CDR3 region has the DNA TGCTGCGTTTCCTCCGGGACAGGGATATCTGAAGCTTTCTTT.

This chain connects TRBV4-3 to TRBJ1-2; D is possibly TRBD1 (6 bases). Germline V gives CDR1 LGHNA, CDR2 YSLEER. The CDR3 is 16 residues long. Trimming removed 3 bases from V and 5 bases from J, with 19 bases in between. The CDR3 loop is CASSHTPGTWKYGYTF. The CDR3 DNA sequence: TGCGCCAGCAGCCATACCCCCGGGACATGGAAGTATGGCTACACCTTC.

With respect to this clonotype: At one end the junction does not follow the germline gene, possibly because of a read error. This chain connects TRBV11-3 to TRBJ2-1; D not resolved. The CDR3 totals 14 residues. Germline V gives CDR1 SGHNT, CDR2 YENEEA. The CDR3 loop is CATRKDELGNEHFF. The CDR3 region has the DNA TGTGCCACCCGCAAGGATGAATTAGGCAATGAGCACTTCTTC.

This chain joins TRBV28 and TRBJ1-1, with D uncertain. This CDR3 has 14 amino acids. CDR1 and CDR2 from the germline V gene are MDHEN and SYDVKM. V was cut by 1 base and J by 2 bases, with 8 bases left in between. The CDR3 DNA reads as TGTGCCAGCAGTTTATTGCCTCCTAACACTGAAGCTTTCTTT. Amino acid sequence: CASSLLPPNTEAFF. The full variable domain, in which reference TRBV28 and TRBJ1-1 provide the parts outside the CDR3, is DVKVTQSSRYLVKRTGEKVFLECVQDMDHENMFWYRQDPGLGLRLIYFSYDVKMKEKGDIPEGYSVSREKKERFSLILESASTNQTSMYLCASSLLPPNTEAFFGQGTRLTVV.

Worth noting for this clonotype: A junction boundary mismatches the germline segment, possibly from a read error. This CDR3 reads CASIQDSSQGGYDQYF. The CDR3 DNA reads as TGTGCCAGCATCCAAGATTCATCCCAGGGCGGTTACGATCAGTACTTC. The rearrangement uses TRBV4-2 and TRBJ2-7; D possibly corresponds to TRBD1 (5 bases). The CDR3 sequence is 16 residues long. Germline CDR1 LGHNA, CDR2 YNFKEQ.

V gene TRBV11-2 combines with J gene TRBJ2-7; 8 bases align to TRBD1. This CDR3 contains 16 residues. V dropped 8 bases and J dropped 2; count of bases not matched to a gene: 14. Germline CDR1 reads SGHAT; CDR2 reads FQNNGV. The CDR3 spells CASGLGYAGGPYEQYF. The CDR3 DNA reads as TGTGCCAGCGGGTTAGGATACGCAGGGGGCCCCTACGAGCAGTACTTC.

Comments on this clonotype: This is likely a read error, given that the CDR3 carries no conserved phenylalanine or tryptophan at its end. The DNA is left out, because the CDR3 cannot be placed on it with certainty; the CDR3 is given as TCRdb lists it. The chain is built from TRBV10-1 and TRBJ1-2. CDR1 is WNHNN, CDR2 SYGVQD, per germline (reference sequence). With termini counted, the CDR3 has 13 amino acids. CDR3: CASIESGFSGYTL.

Concerning this clonotype itself: Without the conserved terminal phenylalanine or tryptophan, this CDR3 likely stems from a read error. The chain is built from TRBV4-3 and TRBJ2-5; a possible D gene is TRBD2 (5 bases). The V gene's germline CDR1 is LGHNA and CDR2 YSLEER. CDR3 length equals 15 residues. The CDR3, as DNA: TGCACCAGCAGCCTAGATCATCGGGATGTGGAGACCCAGTACTCC. It is translated as CTSSLDHRDVETQYS.

This clonotype turned up a few times. The conserved phenylalanine or tryptophan normally closing the CDR3 is absent here, so this likely arose from a read error. This chain joins TRBV7-9 and TRBJ2-3; the D call may be TRBD1 or TRBD2 (5 bases each). V lost 3 bases and J 2 bases, leaving 18 bases between the germline ends. From germline, CDR1 is SEHNR and CDR2 FQNEAQ (reference sequence). The CDR3 is made up of 17 amino acids. In DNA, the CDR3 is TGTGCCAGCAGCTTGTCGAGGACCAGCGGACACACAGATACGCAGTATTCT. Translating it yields CASSLSRTSGHTDTQYS.

The table lists this clonotype with a count of one. One end of the junction fails to match germline, which may point to a read error. The rearrangement uses TRBV29-1 and TRBJ1-1, with D tentatively TRBD1 (5 bases). The CDR3 consists of 12 residues. CDR1 and CDR2 from the germline V gene are SQVTM and ANQGSEA. The CDR3 here is CSVEEGVAEAFF. The CDR3 DNA sequence: TGCAGCGTTGAAGAGGGGGTCGCTGAGGCTTTCTTT.

By sample fraction, this clonotype is medium-sized. The DNA for the CDR3 is TGTGCCAGCAGTTCAAGGGACAGGGGGCCGGTCCGGTACCAAGAGACCCAGTACTTC. Residues: CASSSRDRGPVRYQETQYF. This sequence joins TRBV12-3 or TRBV12-4 and TRBJ2-5; 12 nucleotides line up with TRBD1. CDR3 length equals 19 residues. V was pared by 4 bases and J by 0 bases, with 12 bases of the junction left unmatched.

This clonotype was counted a few times. The chain couples TRBV7-2 to TRBJ2-4; unclear D gene. Germline-derived CDR1 and CDR2 are SGHTA and FQGNSA. Trimming pared 4 bases from V and 1 base from J, leaving 8 bases between. The CDR3 is 14 residues long. DNA for the CDR3: TGTGCCAGCAGCTCCTCGTTGGCCAAAAACATTCAGTACTTC. This translates into CASSSSLAKNIQYF.